This TCR beta chain was captured by sequencing in a study of beta chain features in type 1 diabetes. Whole-study context: There was similarity between patients and healthy donors in age, gender and cell yields.

This clone was counted only a few times. The CDR3 contains 13 residues. The J segment lost 5 bases and the V segment lost 5 bases, leaving 3 bases of the junction unmatched. Germline V gene data show CDR1 as PRHDT and CDR2 as FYEKMQ (reference sequence). CD4+ cells of the naive, central memory, regulatory and stem cell-like memory types were sorted via CD45RO/CCR7/CD25/CD127/CD95/CD27. Reverse transcription of all isolated RNA meant that expressed TCRB transcripts were sequenced. Sequencing was performed with immunoSEQ multiplex PCR; in TCRdb, only in-frame clones are kept and a portion is missing. The repertoire consists of more than 140,000 clones, with 9% to 10% occurring once and the leading ten covering 0.65%.

The gene calls are TRBV13 and TRBJ2-7, with TRBD1 matching 10 bases. Sequencing input: central memory CD4+ T cells from blood. This receptor was taken from a woman between 35 and 50 years old in good health. For the CDR3, the DNA is TGTGCCAGCAGCAGACAGGGGGCGAACGAGCAGTACTTC. Translated: CASSRQGANEQYF. Full variable domain (outside the CDR3, taken from reference TRBV13 and TRBJ2-7): AAGVIQSPRHLIKEKRETATLKCYPIPRHDTVYWYQQGPGQDPQFLISFYEKMQSDKGSIPDRFSAQQFSDYHSELNMSSLELGDSALYFCASSRQGANEQYFGPGTRLTVT.